Listed below are T cell receptor beta chains from one sample, sequenced in a study of T cells in Graves' hyperthyroidism and ophthalmopathy. Each CDR3 protein is one row after TCRdb ran MiXCR on the multiplex PCR reads. Here the sample spans 550,000 to 650,000 distinct CDR3 sequences, approximately 14% being singletons. Material for sequencing was blood. Receptors were obtained from a woman aged 30 to 39 with Graves' hyperthyroidism that later progressed to Graves' ophthalmopathy. The CDR3 runs from the conserved cysteine through the conserved F or W. Each record gives: V gene, clone size, J gene, D gene, CDR3 DNA, CDR3 protein. The D gene is left open where the match is weak. Clone size is stated in some rows and not others, as once, few, many or a class when expanded.

TRBV27	.	TRBJ1-2	.	TGTGCCTGCAGTTTATTTCCAGGGTTGAATGGCTACACCTTC	CACSLFPGLNGYTF
TRBV28	.	TRBJ1-1	.	TGTGCCAGCAGTTCTAGACGGGGAGGGAACTCTGAAGCTTTCTTT	CASSSRRGGNSEAFF
TRBV11-2	.	TRBJ1-2	.	TGTGCCAGCAGCTCCGGGCCTACGGGGGGCATTAACTATGGCTACACCTTC	CASSSGPTGGINYGYTF
TRBV28	many	TRBJ1-2	TRBD1	TGTGCCAGCACCTTTTCCCGACTCGGACAGGCATTTTACTATGGCTACACCTTC	CASTFSRLGQAFYYGYTF
TRBV10-3	many	TRBJ1-2	TRBD1	TGTGCCATCAGTGAGTCGGGACAGGACACTACCAAAGGGGGCTACACCTTC	CAISESGQDTTKGGYTF
TRBV19	.	TRBJ2-1	.	TGTGCCAGTAGTATGTTAGCCGAGAATGAGCAGTTCTTC	CASSMLAENEQFF
TRBV19	few	TRBJ2-2	TRBD2	TGTGCCAGGCCGGGAGCGGGGGTTACCGGGGAGCTGTTTTTT	CARPGAGVTGELFF
TRBV5-1	.	TRBJ2-5	.	TGCGCCAGCAGCTTGGGAGAAAGAACAGGGCTCCAAGAGACCCAGTACTTC	CASSLGERTGLQETQYF
TRBV7-9	many	TRBJ1-1	.	TGTGCCAGCCCTCCCGGACAGAGGAACACTGAAGCTTTCTTT	CASPPGQRNTEAFF
TRBV16	.	TRBJ1-5	.	TGTGCCAGCAGCCAATCCAGCGGTCCTGGTCAGCCCCAGCATTTT	CASSQSSGPGQPQHF
TRBV7-2	many	TRBJ1-1	.	TGTGCCAGCAGCCCGAGTGACCACACTGAAGCTTTCTTT	CASSPSDHTEAFF
TRBV5-1	.	TRBJ2-5	TRBD1	TGCGCCAGCAGCCCCGGGACAGGAGCCAATTTGTACCAAGAGACCCAGTACTTC	CASSPGTGANLYQETQYF
TRBV30	many	TRBJ2-4	TRBD2	TGTGCCTGGAGGACTAGCGGGGGAAACATTCAGTACTTC	CAWRTSGGNIQYF
TRBV12-3/TRBV12-4	many	TRBJ2-5	.	TGTGCCAGCAGCCCCGGACGGGAGAAAGAGACCCAGTACTTC	CASSPGREKETQYF
TRBV19	many	TRBJ2-1	.	TGTGCCAGTACGGGGGCCCGGGTAGGTGAGCAGTTCTTC	CASTGARVGEQFF
TRBV5-1	few	TRBJ2-1	.	TGCGCCAGCAGCTTGGCCGGTAGCGGCGTGTGGAATGAGCAGTTCTTC	CASSLAGSGVWNEQFF
TRBV20-1	many	TRBJ1-1	.	TGCAGTGCGCAGCCGGGGGGGGATAACACTGAAGCTTTCTTT	CSAQPGGDNTEAFF
TRBV13	many	TRBJ2-2	.	TGTGCCAGCAGCTTCAAACTAAACACCGGGGAGCTGTTTTTT	CASSFKLNTGELFF
TRBV24-1	few	TRBJ2-1	.	TGTGCCACCAGTGATTCTACAGATGAGCAGTTCTTC	CATSDSTDEQFF
TRBV3-1	.	TRBJ1-5	.	TGTGCCAGCAGCCCAAGAAGTGGGGACAACAATCAGCCCCAGCATTTT	CASSPRSGDNNQPQHF
TRBV20-1	.	TRBJ1-1	.	TGCAGTGCTCCGGGGATGGGGACTGAAGCTTTCTTT	CSAPGMGTEAFF
TRBV11-2	many	TRBJ1-6	.	TGTGCCAGCAGCTTAGAACCGGGGGCGGGTTCACCCCTCCACTTT	CASSLEPGAGSPLHF
TRBV7-3	.	TRBJ1-2	.	TGTGCCAGCAGCCCGACTCCCCCCACTTGGGAGTATCCTAACTATGGCTACACCTTC	CASSPTPPTWEYPNYGYTF